This entry lists 18 T cell receptor beta chains sequenced from one sample in a study of blood T cell repertoires in COVID-19. Libraries were prepared by immunoSEQ multiplex PCR; TCRdb keeps only in-frame clonotypes and omits some of them. The table records about 230,000 clones, roughly 85% of them present only once. The sample comprised peripheral blood. The receptors here all came from a man aged 45-60 years with COVID-19, enrolled during active disease.

The J gene is TRBJ1-5, the V gene TRBV6-2 or TRBV6-3; a weak D match, TRBD1 (5 bases). V was pared by 5 bases and J by 11 bases, with 19 bases between. Germline CDR1 is MNHEY and CDR2 is SVGEGT. The CDR3 contains 14 residues. CDR3 DNA: TGTGCCAGCAGTCTATCCGGACATCCTTCTACCCAGCATTTT. Amino acid sequence: CASSLSGHPSTQHF.

The chain recombines TRBV5-6 with TRBJ2-2, with unresolved D. Germline CDR1 is SGHDT and CDR2 is YYEEEE. This CDR3 region has 12 residues. The V end was cut by 4 bases, the J end by 4 bases, with 5 bases between. CDR3 region: CASSHSTGELFF. CDR3 nucleotides: TGTGCCAGCAGCCATAGCACCGGGGAGCTGTTTTTT.

The gene calls are TRBV2 and TRBJ2-1, with 10 bases fitting TRBD2. The ends lost 5 bases at V and 5 bases at J; junction bases unmatched: 12. The germline CDR1 and CDR2 sequences are SNHLY and FYNNEI. CDR3 length equals 17 residues. CDR3 in amino acids: CASSPLSGLALDNEQFF. The CDR3 coding sequence is TGTGCCAGCAGTCCCTTATCGGGACTAGCGTTGGACAATGAGCAGTTCTTC.

The chain couples TRBV24-1 to TRBJ1-2; D gene unclear. The germline V gene has CDR1 KGHDR and CDR2 SFDVKD. V was shortened by 6 bases and J by 1 base, with 11 bases between the two germline ends. There are 14 residues in the CDR3. The DNA of the CDR3 is TGTGCCACCAGTACACAACAGAGTAACTATGGCTACACCTTC. Amino acid sequence: CATSTQQSNYGYTF.

The chain has TRBV5-8 and TRBJ2-5; 8 nucleotides align to TRBD1. This CDR3 is built from 17 residues. After removal of 4 bases from V and 4 bases from J, the junction contained 15 bases not matched to a gene. From germline, CDR1 is SGHTS and CDR2 YDEGEE. The CDR3 here is CASSEADRVDGSETQYF. The CDR3 nucleotides read TGTGCCAGCAGCGAAGCGGACAGGGTAGACGGTTCAGAGACCCAGTACTTC.

The V call is TRBV4-1, the J call TRBJ2-1, with a possible D match to TRBD2 (5 bases). There are 13 residues in the CDR3. Germline V CDR1 and CDR2: MGHRA, YSYEKL. Trimming stripped 4 bases from V and 7 bases from J, with 11 bases between. The CDR3: CASSLGSGNEQFF. The DNA for the CDR3 is TGCGCCAGCAGCCTGGGTTCGGGGAATGAGCAGTTCTTC.

This chain links TRBV7-2 with TRBJ2-7; 7 nucleotides agree with TRBD2. The CDR3 consists of 13 residues. Per the germline V gene, CDR1 is SGHTA and CDR2 is FQGNSA. With 1 base clipped from V and 6 bases from J, the junction kept 3 bases outside the gene matches. The CDR3 region has the DNA TGTGCCAGCAGCTTAGGTCTAGCGGCCGAGCAGTACTTC. This codes for CASSLGLAAEQYF.

The rearrangement links TRBV6-5 to TRBJ2-5; maybe TRBD1 (5 bases). Germline CDR1 reads MNHEY; CDR2 reads SVGAGI. CDR3 length equals 12 residues. The V end was cut by 9 bases, the J end by 5 bases, with 13 bases between. CDR3 sequence reads: CASSGIWETQYF. The CDR3 region has the DNA TGTGCCAGTTCAGGGATTTGGGAGACCCAGTACTTC.

This rearrangement joins TRBV18 to TRBJ2-3; D is unclear. The V gene lost 0 bases and the J gene lost 2 bases, with 6 bases spanning the gap. The CDR3 covers 14 residues. From germline, CDR1 is KGHSH and CDR2 LQKENI. CDR3 region: CASSPPLNTDTQYF. The CDR3 DNA reads as TGTGCCAGCTCACCACCGTTAAACACAGATACGCAGTATTTT.

CDR3 loop: CASSRQVFDTGELFF. In DNA, the CDR3 is TGCGCCAGCAGCCGTCAGGTTTTTGACACCGGGGAGCTGTTTTTT. The V call is TRBV4-3, the J call TRBJ2-2, with D hard to call. This CDR3 has 15 residues. CDR1 is LGHNA and CDR2 is YSLEER in the germline V gene. Trimming removed 4 bases at V and 3 bases at J, with 12 bases between.

This CDR3 reads CAAGTGSNEKLFF. The CDR3 DNA reads as TGTGCCGCGGGAACAGGCAGCAATGAAAAACTGTTTTTT. The rearrangement uses TRBV6-5 and TRBJ1-4; a possible D gene is TRBD1 (5 bases). The CDR3 sequence is 13 residues long. Germline assignment: CDR1 MNHEY and CDR2 SVGAGI. Between the trimmed V and J ends, which lost 11 bases and 5 bases, there was a span of 15 bases.

In regard to this clone: This same CDR3 is encoded by further DNA sequences in the sample. The rearrangement links TRBV14 to TRBJ1-2, with D unclear. Trimming cost V 1 base and J 4 bases, with 4 bases left between them. This CDR3 contains 12 residues. CDR1 and CDR2 from the germline V gene are SGHDN and FVKESK. The DNA of the CDR3 is TGTGCCAGCAGCCAAGCAGGCTATGGCTACACCTTC. This gives the protein CASSQAGYGYTF.

This clone showed up just once. The gene calls are TRBV6-4 and TRBJ2-7, with D perhaps matching TRBD2 (5 bases). The V gene's germline CDR1 is MRHNA and CDR2 SNTAGT. The V end was cut by 0 bases, the J end by 7 bases, with 10 bases between. There are 13 residues in the CDR3. The CDR3 DNA sequence: TGTGCCAGCAGTGACTCGGACGGCGGGGAGCAGTACTTC. This encodes CASSDSDGGEQYF.

The chain carries TRBV12-3 or TRBV12-4 and TRBJ1-2, with D unclear. Trimming pared 5 bases from V and 7 bases from J, leaving 11 bases between. CDR3 size: 12 residues. CDR3: CASSMSGGGYTF. CDR3 coding DNA: TGTGCCAGCAGTATGAGCGGAGGTGGCTACACCTTC.

V and J are TRBV6-2 or TRBV6-3 and TRBJ2-5; D is perhaps TRBD2 (5 bases). Trimming removed 4 bases from V and 5 bases from J, with 17 bases in between. The CDR3 has 15 amino acids. Germline V gene data show CDR1 as MNHEY and CDR2 as SVGEGT. The DNA for the CDR3 is TGTGCCAGCAGTTTTTTCTACAACCCGGGGGAGACCCAGTACTTC. Amino acid sequence: CASSFFYNPGETQYF.

The J gene is TRBJ2-1, the V gene TRBV7-3, with 10 bases matching TRBD2. This CDR3 has 14 residues. Germline trimming cut 8 bases from V and 9 bases from J; bases unmatched to any gene: 10. Germline V gene sequence: CDR1 SGHTA, CDR2 FQGTGA. CDR3 in amino acids: CASGKRGGFSEQFF. CDR3 DNA sequence: TGTGCCAGCGGCAAGCGGGGGGGCTTTAGTGAGCAGTTCTTC.

In its sample, this clone was seen a few times. DNA of the CDR3: TGTGCCAGCAGTTTATCGCGGGGCACTGAAGCTTTCTTT. This translates into CASSLSRGTEAFF. The V and J genes are TRBV27 and TRBJ1-1, with D unclear. Germline values: CDR1 MNHEY, CDR2 SMNVEV (reference sequence). The CDR3 is 13 amino acids. V lost 0 bases and J 4 bases, leaving 6 bases between the germline ends.

This chain uses TRBV5-5 with TRBJ2-5, with a tentative D call TRBD1 (5 bases). CDR1 is SGHKS, CDR2 YYEKEE, per germline (reference sequence). V was pared by 5 bases and J by 0 bases, with 14 bases between. There are 15 residues in the CDR3. The CDR3 loop reads CASSPRTPYQETQYF. The DNA of the CDR3 is TGTGCCAGCAGTCCTAGGACACCGTACCAAGAGACCCAGTACTTC.